Each of the 18 T cell receptor beta chains below was sequenced from the same sample in a study of CXCR3-negative and CXCR3-positive naive CD8 T cells. The authors prepared UMI-labeled TRB cDNA libraries by 5' RACE. TCRdb reprocessed the 5' RACE reads and reports one entry per CDR3 protein, with no DNA. The sample holds about 62,000 distinct CDR3 sequences. Sequenced: naive CXCR3- CD8+ T cells from blood. Subset given: CD45RO-CCR7+CD27+CD95- naive CD8+ T cells lacking CXCR3 (TNR3-). These receptors all stem from a human donor in good health. Some clones in this sample may be carry-over from other donors' samples.

The CDR3 here is CATGSYNEQFF. This chain links TRBV12-3 or TRBV12-4 with TRBJ2-1; TCRdb reports TRBD2, a call that lacks DNA to check it against. There are 11 residues in the CDR3.

The rearrangement links TRBV5-5 to TRBJ1-2. Germline loops: CDR1 SGHKS, CDR2 YYEKEE (reference sequence). The CDR3 totals 14 residues. The CDR3 loop is CASSLAGFHYGYTF.

This chain joins TRBV14 and TRBJ2-3; as DNA is missing, the TRBD1 call by TCRdb cannot be tested. The germline V gene encodes CDR1 SGHDN and CDR2 FVKESK. The length of the CDR3 is 14 residues. The CDR3 reads CASSPRQGADTQYF.

This chain uses TRBV29-1 with TRBJ2-7; TCRdb picks TRBD2, but there is no DNA to check that call. The length of the CDR3 is 15 residues. The V gene's germline CDR1 is SQVTM and CDR2 ANQGSEA. This CDR3 is CSVEENGGLAYEQYF.

The rearrangement joins TRBV27 to TRBJ2-6; TCRdb's D call of TRBD1 is untestable without DNA. The CDR3 spans 15 residues. In germline, CDR1 is MNHEY, CDR2 SMNVEV (reference sequence). The CDR3 loop is CASSLRGPGANVLTF.

This chain's CDR3 is CATSRVYSVNTEAFF. V gene TRBV15 combines with J gene TRBJ1-1. Germline CDR1 reads LNHNV; CDR2 reads YYDKDF (reference sequence). This CDR3 contains 15 residues.

This sequence joins TRBV15 and TRBJ1-5. Germline values: CDR1 LNHNV, CDR2 YYDKDF (reference sequence). The CDR3 has 15 amino acids. CDR3: CATSSTGEGFDPQHF.

V and J are TRBV20-1 and TRBJ1-6; TCRdb proposes TRBD1, but this gene call is untestable without DNA. There are 13 residues in the CDR3. Germline CDR1 DFQATT, CDR2 SNEGSKA (reference sequence). This chain's CDR3 is CRAVVQEYSPLHF.

The chain uses TRBV29-1 and TRBJ2-7; as DNA is missing, the TRBD2 call by TCRdb cannot be tested. Germline-derived CDR1 and CDR2 are SQVTM and ANQGSEA. CDR3 length: 13 residues. CDR3 sequence: CSVYLAGIYEQYF.

This chain joins TRBV2 and TRBJ2-3. This CDR3 contains 16 residues. CDR1 SNHLY and CDR2 FYNNEI come from the germline V gene. The CDR3 here is CASDERRTSGTDTQYF. Full variable domain (remainder filled in from reference TRBV2 and TRBJ2-3): EPEVTQTPSHQVTQMGQEVILRCVPISNHLYFYWYRQILGQKVEFLVSFYNNEISEKSEIFDDQFSVERPDGSNFTLKIRSTKLEDSAMYFCASDERRTSGTDTQYFGPGTRLTVL.

V and J are TRBV29-1 and TRBJ1-2; TCRdb's assignment of TRBD1 cannot be checked, as there is no DNA. Germline V gives CDR1 SQVTM, CDR2 ANQGSEA. There are 11 residues in the CDR3. The CDR3 loop is CSAGTNYGYTF.

The V gene is TRBV6-2 or TRBV6-3, the J gene TRBJ1-1. The germline V gene has CDR1 MNHEY and CDR2 SVGEGT. The CDR3 runs to 15 residues. The CDR3 protein is CASSYSEKVNTEAFF.

This chain uses TRBV28 with TRBJ2-3; with no DNA, the TCRdb D assignment of TRBD2 cannot be verified. The CDR3 is 13 amino acids. CDR1 and CDR2 (germline): MDHEN, SYDVKM. The CDR3 sequence is CASSSRTSDTQYF.

This sequence joins TRBV6-2 or TRBV6-3 and TRBJ2-1; the D gene TCRdb calls, TRBD2, cannot be checked with no DNA. Germline assignment: CDR1 MNHEY and CDR2 SVGEGT. This CDR3 region has 16 residues. Here the CDR3 reads CASSYSGTAAYNEQFF.

CDR3 in amino acids: CASSAKGPNYSPLHF. The chain recombines TRBV7-2 with TRBJ1-6. The CDR3 consists of 15 residues. From germline, CDR1 is SGHTA and CDR2 FQGNSA.

V gene TRBV7-2 combines with J gene TRBJ2-5; as DNA is missing, the TRBD2 call by TCRdb cannot be tested. CDR1 SGHTA and CDR2 FQGNSA come from the germline V gene. This CDR3 spans 14 amino acids. This CDR3 reads CASSLVGGPETQYF.

The V call is TRBV6-5, the J call TRBJ2-2; absent DNA, TCRdb's TRBD1 call cannot be checked. Germline CDR1 MNHEY, CDR2 SVGAGI. CDR3 size: 15 residues. The CDR3 protein is CASRRDRALVGELFF.

V gene TRBV6-1 combines with J gene TRBJ2-3. Germline V gives CDR1 MNHNS, CDR2 SASEGT. There are 18 residues in the CDR3. CDR3 protein: CASSESLGPRLSTDTQYF.